The rows below give T cell receptor beta chains drawn from one sample of a study of T-cell reconstitution after alpha-beta-depleted transplantation in children. In TCRdb, the PCR reads were re-called with MiXCR into one record per CDR3 protein. The repertoire has hundreds of thousands of distinct CDR3 sequences, around 16% of them found once; the top ten carry 0.8% to 1.1%. Specimen: PBMCs from the stem cell graft donor, collected from the stem cell graft. The receptors were sampled from a human donor who donated a stem cell graft to a child with acute myeloid leukemia. The CDR3 runs from the conserved cysteine through the conserved F or W. The D gene is left open where the match is weak. Clone sizes are given selectively: once, few, many, or a class where the clone is expanded.

j_call	v_call	d_call	clone_size	cdr3_nt	cdr3_aa
TRBJ1-1	TRBV12-3/TRBV12-4	-	many	TGTGCCAGCAGTCACGGTGGGCAGGGTATGGTGAACACTGAAGCTTTCTTT	CASSHGGQGMVNTEAFF
TRBJ2-5	TRBV21-1	-	few	TGTGCCAGCAGCAAAGGGATAGGGGACAACTCGATGGAGACCCAGTACTTC	CASSKGIGDNSMETQYF
TRBJ2-1	TRBV14	TRBD2	many	TGTGCCAGCAGCCCCCCACTAGCGGGGGGCTACAATGAGCAGTTCTTC	CASSPPLAGGYNEQFF
TRBJ1-1	TRBV4-1	-	-	TGCGCCAGCAGCCAAGATTCGGGAGCTTTCTTT	CASSQDSGAFF
TRBJ2-1	TRBV5-4	-	few	TGTGCCAGCAGCTTGGTGCAGGGGATCGACAATGAGCAGTTCTTC	CASSLVQGIDNEQFF
TRBJ2-5	TRBV6-5	-	-	TGTGCCAGCAGTTACAGGGAAGTCCAAGAGACCCAGTACTTC	CASSYREVQETQYF
TRBJ2-2	TRBV4-1	-	-	TGCGCCAGCAGCCAAACCGGCACCGGGGAGCTGTTTTTT	CASSQTGTGELFF
TRBJ2-5	TRBV7-8	TRBD1	few	TGTGCCAGCAGCTTAGCCGGGACAGCTCCCCAAGAGACCCAGTACTTC	CASSLAGTAPQETQYF
TRBJ2-7	TRBV3-1	-	-	TGTGCCACCAGGCTTGGCTACGAGCAGTACTTC	CATRLGYEQYF
TRBJ2-1	TRBV20-1	-	-	TGCAGTGCTAGAGTCAGCAGGAGAAAAACGGGCTCCTACAATGAGCAGTTCTTC	CSARVSRRKTGSYNEQFF
TRBJ2-3	TRBV5-1	TRBD2	many	TGCGCCAGCAGCTTGGCTGCGGGGGGAGATACGCAGTATTTT	CASSLAAGGDTQYF
TRBJ2-1	TRBV7-6	-	few	TGTGCCAGCAGCTTAGGATTTGGGTCCTACAATGAGCAGTTCTTC	CASSLGFGSYNEQFF
TRBJ1-1	TRBV10-3	-	-	TGTGCCATCAAGGGGGGCTTAAACGTGAACACTGAAGCTTTCTTT	CAIKGGLNVNTEAFF
TRBJ1-2	TRBV6-5	TRBD1	-	TGTGCCAGCAGTACGAGGGGGCCTAACTATGGCTACACCTTC	CASSTRGPNYGYTF
TRBJ1-3	TRBV25-1	-	-	TGTGCCAGCAGTCAGGGGACCGGGTTCAACACCACATATTTT	CASSQGTGFNTTYF
TRBJ2-2	TRBV20-1	-	many	TGCAGTGCTAGAGGGCGTGAGGCAGCTTCAAACACCGGGGAGCTGTTTTTT	CSARGREAASNTGELFF
TRBJ2-5	TRBV5-1	TRBD1	few	TGCGCCAGCAGCTCCCGACAGGGTGTGGGGGAGACCCAGTACTTC	CASSSRQGVGETQYF
TRBJ2-5	TRBV20-1	TRBD1	many	TGCAGTGCTCGGACAGGGTCAGAGACCCAGTACTTC	CSARTGSETQYF
TRBJ2-4	TRBV13	TRBD1	-	TGTGCCAGCAGCTCCGGACAGGGTGGGCCACGTGGGACCAAAAACATTCAGTACTTC	CASSSGQGGPRGTKNIQYF
TRBJ2-1	TRBV6-5	TRBD2	many	TGTGCCAGCAGTTACTCGAGGAGCGGGGCCTACAATGAGCAGTTCTTC	CASSYSRSGAYNEQFF
TRBJ2-3	TRBV10-3	-	many	TGTGCCATCAGTCTTAGTTCTAGCACAGATACGCAGTATTTT	CAISLSSSTDTQYF
TRBJ2-1	TRBV12-5	-	-	TGTGCTAGTGCTGTCGCAGGAGGGGGTGAGCAGTTCTTC	CASAVAGGGEQFF
TRBJ2-2	TRBV29-1	-	few	TGCAGCGTCCGCACAGGGTCCGGGGAGCTGTTTTTT	CSVRTGSGELFF
TRBJ1-1	TRBV29-1	-	many	TGCAGCGTTGGAACGTTCACTGAAGCTTTCTTT	CSVGTFTEAFF
TRBJ1-5	TRBV6-5	-	many	TGTGCCAGCAGAGTCGGACAGTTCAATCAGCCCCAGCATTTT	CASRVGQFNQPQHF
TRBJ2-7	TRBV5-6	TRBD1	many	TGTGCCAGCAGCATGGGACAGGGATTGTACGAGCAGTACTTC	CASSMGQGLYEQYF
TRBJ1-2	TRBV3-1	-	-	TGTGCCAGCAGCCAAGAGAATCTACCCAGCGGCTACACCTTC	CASSQENLPSGYTF
TRBJ2-1	TRBV12-3/TRBV12-4	-	many	TGTGCCAGCAGTTTCCAGGGGGGGGTCGGCAATGAGCAGTTCTTC	CASSFQGGVGNEQFF
TRBJ2-2	TRBV5-6	-	-	TGTGCCAGCAGCCAGGGCACGGGGATCCGGGAGCTGTTTTTT	CASSQGTGIRELFF
TRBJ1-5	TRBV20-1	-	few	TGCAGTGCTAGAGGTTTTAGCAATCAGCCCCAGCATTTT	CSARGFSNQPQHF
TRBJ1-2	TRBV6-5	-	-	TGTGCCAGCAGTTACTCGGGGAAGAATGGCTACACCTTC	CASSYSGKNGYTF
TRBJ2-3	TRBV12-3/TRBV12-4	-	many	TGTGCCAGCAGTTGGAGCACAGATACGCAGTATTTT	CASSWSTDTQYF
TRBJ1-4	TRBV12-3/TRBV12-4	-	few	TGTGCCAGCAGTTTGAGAGCCGGGGGTATTAGTGAAAAACTGTTTTTT	CASSLRAGGISEKLFF
TRBJ2-3	TRBV20-1	-	many	TGCAGTGCCCCGACAGGTGGGGGAGATACGCAGTATTTT	CSAPTGGGDTQYF
TRBJ1-5	TRBV20-1	TRBD1	-	TGCAGTGCGAGCCGGGACAGTCTCCCCAATCAGCCCCAGCATTTT	CSASRDSLPNQPQHF
TRBJ1-2	TRBV27	TRBD1	many	TGTGCCAGCAGTTTTTTGGGACAGGGCTTGACTAACTATGGCTACACCTTC	CASSFLGQGLTNYGYTF
TRBJ2-3	TRBV5-5	-	-	TGTGCCAGCAGCTTACCGGGCAGTCCGGATACGCAGTATTTT	CASSLPGSPDTQYF
TRBJ2-7	TRBV5-1	-	-	TGCGCCAGAACAAAACGGCCCTACGAGCAGTACTTC	CARTKRPYEQYF
TRBJ1-4	TRBV7-9	TRBD1	few	TGTGCCAGCAGCTCGGACAGGGAGGTGAATGAAAAACTGTTTTTT	CASSSDREVNEKLFF
TRBJ2-3	TRBV27	TRBD1	once	TGTGCCAGCAGTTTACCATCGACAGGGTACCCGCAGTATTTT	CASSLPSTGYPQYF
TRBJ2-5	TRBV29-1	TRBD1	many	TGCAGCGCTAGAGCAGGGGGCTGGGAGACCCAGTACTTC	CSARAGGWETQYF
TRBJ2-2	TRBV29-1	TRBD2	few	TGCAGCGTCTTTAGCGGGGCTGACCGGGAGCTGTTTTTT	CSVFSGADRELFF
TRBJ2-2	TRBV12-3/TRBV12-4	-	-	TGTGCCAGCAACTTAGTGGGTTGGGGGACAACGAACACCGGGGAGCTGTTTTTT	CASNLVGWGTTNTGELFF
TRBJ2-1	TRBV5-1	-	-	TGCGCCAGCGGAGAGGGACAAACCTACAATGAGCAGTTCTTC	CASGEGQTYNEQFF